Shown below are 9 T cell receptor beta chains from a single sample sequenced in a study of blood T cells in healthy people across ages (dated by TCRdb to between 2014 and 2017). The library was made by 5' RACE. Sequencing took place on an Illumina HiSeq 2500. The second PCR ran for about 6 to 11 cycles and used a J-beta primer mix along with a sample-barcoded 5' primer. Using fastp trimming at Q25 and MiXCR clonotype assembly, TCRdb reanalyzed the public sequencing data and kept in-frame beta chains. Rows with one shared CDR3 protein collapse into an entry with the most common genes and DNA. For this sample there are about 650,000 distinct CDR3 sequences; about 30% appear just once. The ten largest clones capture about 16% of the sample. The specimen sequenced was blood. Every receptor here comes from a woman at least 80 years old in good health. Donor details come from another sample of the same person, matched by shared clones.

This clonotype was seen more than once but under ten times. This chain links TRBV3-1 with TRBJ1-5; 8 positions agree with TRBD1. Germline V lookup: CDR1 LGHDT, CDR2 YNNKEL (reference sequence). This CDR3 spans 16 amino acids. V trimming: 2 bases; J trimming: 5 bases; junction bases outside the gene matches: 8. In DNA, the CDR3 is TGTGCCAGCAGCCAACAAACCGGGACAGGCCATCAGCCCCAGCATTTT. It translates to CASSQQTGTGHQPQHF.

With regard to this clonotype: A junction end diverges from the germline sequence, so it may reflect a read error. The chain has TRBV12-3 or TRBV12-4 and TRBJ2-7, with TRBD2 matching 7 bases. The CDR3 runs to 15 residues. This CDR3 reads CASSPRGLAAYGQYF. The CDR3 region has the DNA TGTGCCAGCAGCCCCCGGGGCCTAGCGGCCTACGGGCAGTACTTC.

There are a few counts of this clonotype. The chain recombines TRBV4-2 with TRBJ1-5; no firm D call. Trimming pared 0 bases from V and 0 bases from J, leaving 6 bases between. CDR1 and CDR2 (germline): LGHNA, YNFKEQ. The CDR3 sequence is 15 residues long. In nucleotides, the CDR3 is TGTGCCAGCAGCCAAGATCCTCATAGCAATCAGCCCCAGCATTTT. Translation gives CASSQDPHSNQPQHF.

This clonotype came up many times. V gene TRBV5-1 combines with J gene TRBJ2-5; 8 nucleotides line up with TRBD1. Germline V gene sequence: CDR1 SGHRS, CDR2 YFSETQ. The V segment lost 0 bases and the J segment 5 bases; nucleotides outside the gene matches: 6. The CDR3 runs 15 residues. As DNA, the CDR3 is TGCGCCAGCAGCTTGGACCCAGGGGGCCGGGAGACCCAGTACTTC. It yields the protein CASSLDPGGRETQYF.

The chain recombines TRBV20-1 with TRBJ2-3, with TRBD1 matching 7 bases. V was clipped by 5 bases and J by 4 bases; unmatched bases: 12. This CDR3 region has 15 residues. The germline CDR1 and CDR2 sequences are DFQATT and SNEGSKA (reference sequence). The CDR3 DNA sequence: TGCAGTGCTCCTAACCGACAGGGTTACGCAGATACGCAGTATTTT. Translated: CSAPNRQGYADTQYF.

This clonotype was seen at least ten times. V and J are TRBV20-1 and TRBJ1-6; D is unclear. Germline CDR1 is DFQATT and CDR2 is SNEGSKA (reference sequence). Trimming removed 1 base from V and 8 bases from J, with 12 bases in between. This CDR3 contains 14 residues. The CDR3 bases are TGCAGTGCTAGAGGTTACCTGAAGGATTCACCCCTCCACTTT. It specifies CSARGYLKDSPLHF.

The table lists this clonotype with a few counts. The chain joins TRBV5-5 to TRBJ1-2, with 9 bases aligning to TRBD1. Looked up from germline, CDR1 is SGHKS and CDR2 is YYEKEE (reference sequence). With V trimmed by 4 bases and J by 4 bases, 8 bases remained unmatched. The CDR3 sequence is 15 residues long. CDR3 DNA sequence: TGTGCCAGCAGCGTCCGGGACAGGGAGCTCTATGGCTACACCTTC. It encodes CASSVRDRELYGYTF.

J is TRBJ1-2 and V is TRBV20-1, with 7 bases identical to TRBD1. The germline V gene encodes CDR1 DFQATT and CDR2 SNEGSKA (reference sequence). CDR3 length: 13 residues. Trimming removed 6 bases from V and 7 bases from J; junction bases left unmatched: 11. Here the CDR3 DNA reads TGCAGTGCAATCGACAGGGTCTCTGGTGGCTACACCTTC. Its protein is CSAIDRVSGGYTF.

The table lists this clonotype with many counts. The chain links TRBV12-3 or TRBV12-4 to TRBJ2-7; possible D gene TRBD1, 6 bases. This CDR3 is 15 amino acids long. The V end was cut by 5 bases, the J end by 4 bases, with 18 bases between. The CDR3 reads CASSLTQGLSYEQYF. The DNA of the CDR3 is TGTGCCAGCAGTCTGACGCAGGGGCTAAGTTACGAGCAGTACTTC.